The clone carrying this T cell receptor (beta chain) showed up many times. The entry originates in a study of CD8 T cells in ankylosing spondylitis. TCRdb passed the 5' RACE reads through MiXCR, listing each CDR3 protein once. The table records around 53,000 distinct CDR3 sequences, about 7.8% of them present only once. Germline CDR1 is LNHNV and CDR2 is YYDKDF (reference sequence). The CDR3 totals 13 residues. Unmatched junction bases numbered 3, after V lost 8 bases and J lost 2 bases. The chain combines TRBV15 with TRBJ2-3, with TRBD1 matching over 8 bases. The clonotype was recovered from a female donor with ankylosing spondylitis or in good health (not recorded which). Material: blood, either unsorted or a sorted T cell fraction (not recorded which). The CDR3 sequence is CATGTGSTDTQYF. The CDR3 DNA is TGTGCCACCGGGACAGGCTCCACAGATACGCAGTATTTT.